Listed here are 27 T cell receptor beta chains from one sample, sequenced in a study of CD8+ T cells in alopecia areata. Isolated RNA was reverse transcribed into cDNA used as the sequencing template. TCRdb's table, derived via immunoSEQ multiplex PCR, lists solely in-frame clones and lacks some. The table has about 140,000 clones, roughly 58% seen once. The sample consisted of CD8+ T cells sorted from blood. The receptors come from a human donor in good health.

The V call is TRBV29-1, the J call TRBJ2-1; TRBD2 agrees at 7 bases. V shed 7 bases, J shed 6 bases, and the junction held 6 bases outside the gene matches. Germline V lookup: CDR1 SQVTM, CDR2 ANQGSEA. The CDR3 is made up of 12 amino acids. The chain's CDR3 is CSGGGRINEQFF. The CDR3 nucleotides read TGCAGCGGGGGGGGACGAATCAATGAGCAGTTCTTC.

This clone was observed a few times. The same CDR3 can be traced to other DNA sequences in this sample. The chain combines TRBV29-1 with TRBJ2-3; D gene ambiguous. Trimming removed 6 bases at V and 0 bases at J, with 10 bases between. CDR3 length equals 13 residues. Looked up from germline, CDR1 is SQVTM and CDR2 is ANQGSEA. DNA of the CDR3: TGCAGCGTCGCAGGTGCTAGCACAGATACGCAGTATTTT. This encodes CSVAGASTDTQYF.

V gene TRBV5-1 combines with J gene TRBJ2-7; D is uncertain. The CDR3 spans 13 residues. Looked up from germline, CDR1 is SGHRS and CDR2 is YFSETQ. V lost 0 bases and J 2 bases, leaving 6 bases between the germline ends. CDR3 protein: CASSLAYTYEQYF. The CDR3 DNA reads as TGCGCCAGCAGCTTGGCCTATACCTACGAGCAGTACTTC.

In this sample, this clone turned up a few times. The V gene is TRBV19, the J gene TRBJ2-7; D may be TRBD1 (5 bases). The germline V and J ends were trimmed by 4 bases and 2 bases, with 9 bases remaining between them. CDR3 length: 13 amino acids. Germline V gene data show CDR1 as LNHDA and CDR2 as SQIVND (reference sequence). CDR3 residues: CASSTTATYEQYF. Written as DNA, the CDR3 is TGTGCCAGTAGTACGACAGCGACCTACGAGCAGTACTTC.

This clone was counted a few times. This rearrangement joins TRBV28 to TRBJ2-1; D is unresolved. The CDR3 contains 13 residues. V was pared by 2 bases and J by 7 bases, with 9 bases between. Germline assignment: CDR1 MDHEN and CDR2 SYDVKM. Written as DNA, the CDR3 is TGTGCCAGCAGTTTACGAGGATCGAATGAGCAGTTCTTC. It specifies CASSLRGSNEQFF.

This clone was picked up a small number of times. The chain carries TRBV4-1 and TRBJ2-7; 8 bases map to TRBD2. The CDR3 sequence is 15 residues long. Germline V CDR1 and CDR2: MGHRA, YSYEKL. The V gene end was trimmed by 0 bases and the J gene end by 3 bases; junction bases not matched to a gene: 4. The DNA of the CDR3 is TGCGCCAGCAGCCAAGATAGACTAGCGAGCTACGAGCAGTACTTC. Translating gives CASSQDRLASYEQYF.

The chain carries TRBV2 and TRBJ2-7, with a possible D match to TRBD2 (6 bases). The V end was cut by 9 bases, the J end by 3 bases, with 15 bases between. Germline V lookup: CDR1 SNHLY, CDR2 FYNNEI. The CDR3 contains 13 residues. As DNA, the CDR3 is TGTGCCAGTGGGGCCGACGGGGGCTACGAGCAGTACTTC. Translated, it gives CASGADGGYEQYF.

The V gene is TRBV16, the J gene TRBJ1-1; tentative D call: TRBD1 (5 bases). CDR3 length equals 14 residues. Germline values: CDR1 KGHSY, CDR2 FQNENV. Trimming left V 4 bases short and J 4 bases short, with 13 bases between. This CDR3 reads CASSLSQGGTEAFF. CDR3 bases: TGTGCCAGCAGCCTATCGCAGGGTGGCACTGAAGCTTTCTTT. Full variable domain (remainder filled in from reference TRBV16 and TRBJ1-1): GEEVAQTPKHLVRGEGQKAKLYCAPIKGHSYVFWYQQVLKNEFKFLISFQNENVFDETGMPKERFSAKCLPNSPCSLEIQATKLEDSAVYFCASSLSQGGTEAFFGQGTRLTVV.

The chain has TRBV15 and TRBJ2-7; 12 positions agree with TRBD1. The CDR3 consists of 14 residues. V shed 3 bases, J shed 6 bases, and the junction held 3 bases outside the gene matches. CDR1 and CDR2 from the germline V gene are LNHNV and YYDKDF (reference sequence). This chain's CDR3 is CATSSGTGGFEQYF. The CDR3 coding sequence is TGTGCCACCAGCAGCGGGACAGGGGGCTTCGAGCAGTACTTC.

This chain joins TRBV27 and TRBJ2-1; 11 nucleotides align to TRBD1. The J segment lost 3 bases and the V segment lost 5 bases, leaving 3 bases of the junction unmatched. Germline V lookup: CDR1 MNHEY, CDR2 SMNVEV (reference sequence). This CDR3 contains 15 residues. The CDR3 DNA follows: TGTGCCAGCAGTCCGGGGACAGGGGGCTACAATGAGCAGTTCTTC. Amino acids: CASSPGTGGYNEQFF.

The chain carries TRBV9 and TRBJ2-3, with 8 bases lining up with TRBD1. The CDR3 contains 14 residues. J gave up 3 bases and V 6 bases, and 6 bases lay outside the gene matches. Germline loops: CDR1 SGDLS, CDR2 YYNGEE. The DNA of the CDR3 is TGTGCCAGCACCAAGGACAGGGATACAGATACGCAGTATTTT. Translated: CASTKDRDTDTQYF.

The rearrangement joins TRBV29-1 to TRBJ2-1; D possibly corresponds to TRBD1 (6 bases). V shed 7 bases and J shed 0 bases, with 10 bases lying between them. CDR3 length: 13 amino acids. Germline V lookup: CDR1 SQVTM, CDR2 ANQGSEA. The CDR3 loop is CSGTGYSYNEQFF. The CDR3 bases are TGCAGCGGTACAGGGTACTCCTACAATGAGCAGTTCTTC.

V and J are TRBV5-1 and TRBJ2-7, with a possible D match to TRBD1 (5 bases). The CDR3 is 14 amino acids. With 2 bases removed from V and 3 bases from J, the gap between germline ends came to 12 bases. In germline, CDR1 is SGHRS, CDR2 YFSETQ. The CDR3 spells CASSFRQSNYEQYF. CDR3 DNA: TGCGCCAGCAGCTTTCGACAGTCAAACTACGAGCAGTACTTC.

V and J are TRBV15 and TRBJ2-1; D is uncertain. V lost 1 base, J lost 10 bases, and 5 bases lay in between. Germline V gives CDR1 LNHNV, CDR2 YYDKDF (reference sequence). The CDR3 consists of 11 residues. The CDR3 DNA reads TGTGCCACCAGCAGAGCGATAGAGCAGTTCTTC. It yields the protein CATSRAIEQFF.

This clone occurred a few times. J is TRBJ2-1 and V is TRBV9, with 13 bases fitting TRBD2. In germline, CDR1 is SGDLS, CDR2 YYNGEE. The CDR3 is 15 amino acids. Trimming at V came to 5 bases and at J to 6 bases, leaving 5 bases not matched to a gene. In DNA, the CDR3 is TGTGCCAGCAGGGCGGGGACTAGCGGGATCAATGAGCAGTTCTTC. Translation gives CASRAGTSGINEQFF. The whole variable domain, remainder taken from reference TRBV9 and TRBJ2-1, is DSGVTQTPKHLITATGQRVTLRCSPRSGDLSVYWYQQSLDQGLQFLIQYYNGEERAKGNILERFSAQQFPDLHSELNLSSLELGDSALYFCASRAGTSGINEQFFGPGTRLTVL.

V usage is TRBV2 and J usage is TRBJ2-7, with TRBD1 matching 8 bases. This CDR3 region has 15 residues. Germline V CDR1 and CDR2: SNHLY, FYNNEI. Unmatched junction bases numbered 2, after V lost 0 bases and J lost 1 base. The CDR3 DNA reads TGTGCCAGCAGTGAAGCCGACAGGGGTTCCTACGAGCAGTACTTC. It codes for CASSEADRGSYEQYF.

J is TRBJ2-1 and V is TRBV29-1, with D possibly being TRBD1 or TRBD2 (6 bases each). CDR1 SQVTM and CDR2 ANQGSEA come from the germline V gene. This CDR3 is built from 14 residues. Between the trimmed V and J ends, which lost 3 bases and 3 bases, there was a span of 12 bases. CDR3 amino acids: CSVDAGEDYNEQFF. CDR3 coding DNA: TGCAGCGTTGATGCAGGGGAGGACTACAATGAGCAGTTCTTC.

The chain combines TRBV6-4 with TRBJ2-6; no firm D call. The CDR3 covers 14 residues. V was clipped by 4 bases and J by 0 bases, with 4 bases between them. The V gene's germline CDR1 is MRHNA and CDR2 SNTAGT. The CDR3 DNA reads as TGTGCCAGCAGTGGGGACTCTGGGGCCAACGTCCTGACTTTC. Protein product: CASSGDSGANVLTF.

The rearrangement uses TRBV29-1 and TRBJ2-1; 7 bases map to TRBD2. This CDR3 spans 12 amino acids. CDR1 and CDR2 from the germline V gene are SQVTM and ANQGSEA. J lost 7 bases, V lost 7 bases, and 7 bases had no gene match. The CDR3 DNA follows: TGCAGCGGGACGGTGGGGGGGAATGAGCAGTTCTTC. Protein sequence: CSGTVGGNEQFF.

In this sample, this clone turned up once. The chain carries TRBV5-6 and TRBJ1-2, with a tentative D call TRBD1 (5 bases). The CDR3 contains 14 residues. Trimming took 4 bases from V and 1 from J, leaving 11 bases between them. Germline V gives CDR1 SGHDT, CDR2 YYEEEE. CDR3 region: CASSTGTGNYGYTF. DNA for the CDR3: TGTGCCAGCAGCACCGGGACGGGTAACTATGGCTACACCTTC.

This clone appeared a single time. Written as DNA, the CDR3 is TGTGCCTCCGTCGTCGGGACCGTTTATGGCTACACCTTC. Residues: CASVVGTVYGYTF. The rearrangement uses TRBV30 and TRBJ1-2; a weak D match, TRBD1 (5 bases). The CDR3 extends over 13 amino acids. The V gene lost 7 bases and the J gene lost 5 bases, with 17 bases spanning the gap. Per the germline V gene, CDR1 is GTSNPN and CDR2 is SVGIG (reference sequence).

The V gene is TRBV19, the J gene TRBJ1-1; no reliable D call. V was shortened by 4 bases and J by 6 bases, with 12 bases between the two germline ends. The length of the CDR3 is 13 residues. CDR1 is LNHDA and CDR2 is SQIVND in the germline V gene (reference sequence). CDR3 nucleotides: TGTGCCAGTAGTAATAGCCGGTGGGCTGAAGCTTTCTTT. Protein sequence: CASSNSRWAEAFF.

The genes are TRBV2 and TRBJ1-2; D unresolved. Germline V CDR1 and CDR2: SNHLY, FYNNEI. Trimming cost V 2 bases and J 3 bases, with 10 bases left between them. This CDR3 spans 14 amino acids. The CDR3 DNA reads as TGTGCCAGCAGTGAAATGGACGGATACTATGGCTACACCTTC. Protein product: CASSEMDGYYGYTF. Filled out from reference TRBV2 and TRBJ1-2, the complete variable domain reads EPEVTQTPSHQVTQMGQEVILRCVPISNHLYFYWYRQILGQKVEFLVSFYNNEISEKSEIFDDQFSVERPDGSNFTLKIRSTKLEDSAMYFCASSEMDGYYGYTFGSGTRLTVV.

V and J are TRBV27 and TRBJ2-3; 12 positions agree with TRBD2. From germline, CDR1 is MNHEY and CDR2 SMNVEV (reference sequence). V dropped 4 bases and J dropped 3; count of bases not matched to a gene: 8. The CDR3 has 17 residues. The CDR3 DNA reads TGTGCCAGCAGTTCGTGGACTAGCGGGATGGGTACAGATACGCAGTATTTT. This encodes CASSSWTSGMGTDTQYF.

A single count supports this clone. This rearrangement joins TRBV27 to TRBJ2-3; 8 bases line up with TRBD2. This CDR3 contains 16 residues. Per the germline V gene, CDR1 is MNHEY and CDR2 is SMNVEV (reference sequence). The V and J ends lost 1 base and 4 bases, in that order; junction bases with no gene match: 7. The CDR3 loop reads CASSLLMGLGADTQYF. The DNA for the CDR3 is TGTGCCAGCAGTTTATTAATGGGACTAGGTGCAGATACGCAGTATTTT.

The chain is built from TRBV7-9 and TRBJ2-1, with D possibly being TRBD1 (6 bases). Germline loops: CDR1 SEHNR, CDR2 FQNEAQ (reference sequence). V shed 5 bases and J shed 2 bases, with 13 bases lying between them. The CDR3 is 15 residues long. CDR3 protein: CASSDKGVAYNEQFF. CDR3 DNA sequence: TGTGCCAGCAGCGACAAGGGGGTCGCCTACAATGAGCAGTTCTTC.

CDR3 residues: CASSYDSGSYEQYF. CDR3 nucleotides: TGTGCCAGCAGTTACGACTCCGGATCCTACGAGCAGTACTTC. The chain links TRBV6-5 to TRBJ2-7, with unresolved D. The CDR3 totals 14 residues. Trimming removed 2 bases at V and 1 base at J, with 9 bases between. CDR1 MNHEY and CDR2 SVGAGI come from the germline V gene.